This TCR beta chain was sequenced for a study of blood T cell repertoires in COVID-19 (dated by TCRdb to the early 2020s). For the wider study: Samples from collaborators originated in the United States, Italy and Spain and spanned both the acute and convalescent phases of COVID-19. The prospective study material was composed of cDNA or gDNA derived from T cells, B-cell-depleted T cells, or PBMCs. Deeply sampled blood TCRbeta repertoires from subjects exposed to, actively infected with, or recovered from COVID-19 were included in the dataset. The repertoires were made available in a free public database intended to serve as a resource for research on the immune response to SARS-CoV-2. The samples were drawn from two sources: the first 160 participants of the ongoing ImmuneRACE study, and 950 to 1,500 subjects contributed by 6 global collaborators. Nearly every sample came with metadata listing a de-identified subject ID, COVID-19 status, age in years and sex. Where available, HLA class I and class II types were obtained from metadata supplied by the sample provider rather than from assay-based typing. Broader findings and caveats from the paper: The amount of clinical and demographic metadata varied by source and participant and was provided uncurated.

TCRbeta CDR3 regions were amplified from genomic DNA by means of the immunoSEQ Assay, a bias-controlled multiplex PCR. In the authors' own workflow: The number of nucleated cells in each sample was estimated by amplification of reference gene primers within the assay. To quantify the absolute abundance of each unique TCRbeta CDR3 rearrangement, sequence reads were collapsed and filtered. For each sample, productive Simpson clonality was calculated as the square root of Simpson's diversity index across productive rearrangements. Drawn from immuneACCESS, this table holds only the in-frame rearrangements with V and J called that TCRdb kept. Clones are partly lost; checked studies trace under half to an unresolved V gene and leave the rest unexplained. Clone size and V and J calls were adopted from that table, with D and trimming inferred from the DNA. The sample includes 300,000 to 350,000 clones, with roughly 89% observed a single time. Around 8.9% of the sample is taken by the ten largest.

Inclusive of the bounding cysteine and phenylalanine, the CDR3 is 14 residues long. CDR3 DNA only is kept here, 42 bases in frame from base 1. From the germline V gene (reference sequence), CDR1 is PRHDT and CDR2 is FYEKMQ. V loses 4 bases, J loses 3 bases, and the germline ends lie 13 bases apart. At one collaborating source in Seattle, patients were enrolled during active infection and were followed longitudinally through the course of disease. Collaborating institutions collected whole blood in K2EDTA tubes following their own protocols. For TCRbeta analysis, collaborators shipped samples in one of three forms: frozen whole blood, isolated PBMCs, or DNA extracted from either of those sample types. A word on this clone: What this receptor recognizes is not known. No base-level quality is on record; no much larger clone is a single base apart.

The TCR comes from a young man with COVID-19, enrolled during active disease. The rearranged segments are TRBV13 and TRBJ2-7; TRBD1 is a weak D gene call, 5 bases matching. The sample consisted of peripheral blood. The CDR3 in this case is CASSSGHWGYEQYF. The DNA sequence is TGTGCCAGCAGCTCTGGACACTGGGGCTACGAGCAGTACTTC.